These 16 T cell receptor beta chains originate from one sample sequenced in a study of cytomegalovirus exposure and HLA in healthy donors. The assay was immunoSEQ multiplex PCR, and TCRdb's table has in-frame clones only and misses some. Of tens of thousands of clones listed, around 95% are singletons. Sequencing was carried out using PBMCs. Every receptor here comes from a woman younger than 35 in good health and CMV-seropositive.

The genes are TRBV7-8 and TRBJ1-4, with D perhaps matching TRBD1 (6 bases). The V end was cut by 6 bases, the J end by 4 bases, with 18 bases between. This CDR3 is built from 16 residues. Per germline, CDR1 SGHVS and CDR2 FQNEAQ. In DNA, the CDR3 is TGTGCCAGCAGGTCTACCAGGGGAGCCGGTAATGAAAAACTGTTTTTT. Translation gives CASRSTRGAGNEKLFF. Using reference TRBV7-8 and TRBJ1-4 for the parts outside the CDR3, the full variable domain is GAGVSQSPRYKVAKRGQDVALRCDPISGHVSLFWYQQALGQGPEFLTYFQNEAQLDKSGLPSDRFFAERPEGSVSTLKIQRTQQEDSAVYLCASRSTRGAGNEKLFFGSGTQLSVL.

The rearrangement joins TRBV14 to TRBJ1-1, with D maybe TRBD1 (5 bases). Trimming removed 3 bases from V and 0 bases from J, with 8 bases in between. Germline V CDR1 and CDR2: SGHDN, FVKESK. The CDR3 has 14 amino acids. In DNA form, the CDR3 reads TGTGCCAGCAGCCAGGGGCTTGTGAACACTGAAGCTTTCTTT. Translated: CASSQGLVNTEAFF. Filled out from reference TRBV14 and TRBJ1-1, the complete variable domain reads EAGVTQFPSHSVIEKGQTVTLRCDPISGHDNLYWYRRVMGKEIKFLLHFVKESKQDESGMPNNRFLAERTGGTYSTLKVQPAELEDSGVYFCASSQGLVNTEAFFGQGTRLTVV.

The rearrangement joins TRBV30 to TRBJ2-1; possible D gene TRBD2, 6 bases. The CDR3 has 14 residues. Germline lookup yields CDR1 GTSNPN and CDR2 SVGIG (reference sequence). V was shortened by 8 bases and J by 2 bases, with 16 bases between the two germline ends. CDR3 region: CAGIRLGAYNEQFF. Written as DNA, the CDR3 is TGTGCCGGGATAAGACTAGGGGCCTACAATGAGCAGTTCTTC.

The V and J genes are TRBV2 and TRBJ1-6; TRBD1 is a possible D gene (6 bases). Trimming took 4 bases from V and 7 from J, leaving 11 bases between them. This CDR3 has 14 residues. The germline V gene encodes CDR1 SNHLY and CDR2 FYNNEI. CDR3 loop: CASSAWGLNSPLHF. The CDR3 DNA follows: TGTGCCAGCAGTGCGTGGGGGCTCAATTCACCCCTCCACTTT.

The V gene is TRBV19, the J gene TRBJ1-3; 10 bases fit TRBD1. J lost 0 bases, V lost 6 bases, and 14 bases had no gene match. Germline CDR1 LNHDA, CDR2 SQIVND (reference sequence). This CDR3 is 19 amino acids long. CDR3 protein: CASSSTGTGVEYSGNTIYF. CDR3 DNA: TGTGCCAGTAGCTCGACCGGGACAGGGGTAGAATACTCTGGAAACACCATATATTTT.

The rearrangement joins TRBV7-9 to TRBJ1-2, with D possibly matching TRBD1 (6 bases). V shed 9 bases and J shed 4 bases, with 15 bases lying between them. The CDR3 has 13 amino acids. Germline lookup yields CDR1 SEHNR and CDR2 FQNEAQ (reference sequence). The chain's CDR3 is CASDLGQIYGYTF. CDR3 DNA sequence: TGTGCCAGTGACCTTGGACAGATCTATGGCTACACCTTC.

The chain combines TRBV15 with TRBJ2-3, with D possibly TRBD2 on 6 matching bases. This CDR3 contains 18 residues. Germline assignment: CDR1 LNHNV and CDR2 YYDKDF (reference sequence). Trimming removed 1 base at V and 1 base at J, with 18 bases between. In nucleotides, the CDR3 is TGTGCCACCAGCAGAGGTCTTGGTGTGGCTAGCGGCACAGATACGCAGTATTTT. It translates to CATSRGLGVASGTDTQYF.

This chain connects TRBV19 to TRBJ2-7; TRBD1 matches at 7 bases. The germline gives CDR1 LNHDA, CDR2 SQIVND (reference sequence). The CDR3 spans 13 residues. The ends lost 4 bases at V and 7 bases at J; junction bases unmatched: 7. The CDR3 spells CASSTSGTAEQYF. CDR3 sequence (DNA): TGTGCCAGTAGTACCTCAGGGACAGCAGAGCAGTACTTC.

This chain joins TRBV28 and TRBJ2-7; 7 nucleotides line up with TRBD1. Germline-derived CDR1 and CDR2 are MDHEN and SYDVKM. V was clipped by 4 bases and J by 3 bases; unmatched bases: 6. The CDR3 extends over 14 amino acids. This chain's CDR3 is CASSWEQGNYEQYF. Written as DNA, the CDR3 is TGTGCCAGCAGTTGGGAACAGGGGAACTACGAGCAGTACTTC.

This clone was observed a handful of times. This sequence joins TRBV11-3 and TRBJ2-1; D is unresolved. Trimming left V 6 bases short and J 7 bases short, with 10 bases between. In germline, CDR1 is SGHNT, CDR2 YENEEA. The CDR3 totals 12 residues. The CDR3 DNA is TGTGCCAGCAGTTCTAACTGGAATGAGCAGTTCTTC. As protein: CASSSNWNEQFF.

The chain joins TRBV4-2 to TRBJ2-1; 13 bases are a match to TRBD2. With 0 bases clipped from V and 8 bases from J, the junction kept 7 bases outside the gene matches. Per germline, CDR1 LGHNA and CDR2 YNFKEQ. CDR3 length: 17 residues. The CDR3 coding sequence is TGTGCCAGCAGCCAAGACCACACTAGCGGGAGGGTCGATGAGCAGTTCTTC. Residues: CASSQDHTSGRVDEQFF.

This sequence joins TRBV4-1 and TRBJ2-3, with 8 bases fitting TRBD2. V was pared by 1 base and J by 2 bases, with 5 bases of the junction left unmatched. This CDR3 has 16 amino acids. Germline loops: CDR1 MGHRA, CDR2 YSYEKL. CDR3 coding DNA: TGCGCCAGCAGCCAAGTCTCCGGGGGGGTCACAGATACGCAGTATTTT. The encoded protein is CASSQVSGGVTDTQYF.

The V call is TRBV2, the J call TRBJ1-6, with TRBD1 identical over 9 bases. Germline V CDR1 and CDR2: SNHLY, FYNNEI. This CDR3 comprises 13 residues. Trimming took 7 bases from V and 6 from J; bases not matched to a gene: 1. In DNA form, the CDR3 reads TGTGCCAGCATGGGACAGGGTAATTCACCCCTCCACTTT. Residues: CASMGQGNSPLHF.

The rearrangement uses TRBV11-2 and TRBJ2-7, with 11 bases fitting TRBD2. CDR3 length: 17 residues. Germline V gives CDR1 SGHAT, CDR2 FQNNGV. V was pared by 7 bases and J by 0 bases, with 11 bases of the junction left unmatched. CDR3 nucleotides: TGTGCCAGCACCCCGCTAGCGGGGGGCCCCAGCTCCTACGAGCAGTACTTC. This gives the protein CASTPLAGGPSSYEQYF.

This clone was seen once. This chain connects TRBV9 to TRBJ2-1; D perhaps matches TRBD2 (6 bases). V was trimmed by 4 bases and J by 7 bases, leaving 12 bases between them. Looked up from germline, CDR1 is SGDLS and CDR2 is YYNGEE. The CDR3 contains 13 residues. The CDR3 DNA follows: TGTGCCAGCAGCCCCGGGACTCAAAATGAGCAGTTCTTC. Its protein is CASSPGTQNEQFF.

The chain uses TRBV9 and TRBJ1-6; 9 nucleotides match TRBD1. With 4 bases clipped from V and 10 bases from J, the junction kept 9 bases outside the gene matches. Germline CDR1 reads SGDLS; CDR2 reads YYNGEE. The CDR3 runs to 15 residues. CDR3 protein: CASSPQGQGYSPLHF. CDR3 nucleotide sequence: TGTGCCAGCAGCCCCCAGGGACAGGGATACTCACCCCTCCACTTT.